The 29 T cell receptor beta chains below come from one sample, sequenced in a study of metastatic and nonmetastatic thyroid tumors. TCRdb recomputed clones from the PCR reads via MiXCR. The sample lists over 15,000 clones; about 24% were seen once. Before thyroid surgery, none of the patients had received any treatment. The specimen was tumor tissue. Receptors originate from a male donor with papillary thyroid cancer or a benign thyroid nodule (not recorded which). Some clones in this sample may be carry-over from other donors' samples.

J is TRBJ2-7 and V is TRBV7-9, with 7 bases lining up with TRBD2. Germline CDR1 reads SEHNR; CDR2 reads FQNEAQ (reference sequence). The CDR3 totals 15 residues. V shed 1 base and J 2 bases; nucleotides not matched to a gene: 5. The CDR3: CASSLGASGTYEQYF. The CDR3, as DNA: TGTGCCAGCAGCTTAGGGGCTAGCGGTACCTACGAGCAGTACTTC.

This chain links TRBV27 with TRBJ2-7; 9 bases agree with TRBD1. The V segment lost 4 bases and the J segment 2 bases; nucleotides outside the gene matches: 6. Germline lookup yields CDR1 MNHEY and CDR2 SMNVEV (reference sequence). The CDR3 runs 15 residues. CDR3 region: CASSSPGTGPYEQYF. CDR3 bases: TGTGCCAGCAGTTCGCCGGGGACAGGGCCCTACGAGCAGTACTTC.

This clone came up many times. The chain has TRBV4-1 and TRBJ2-7; D may be TRBD2 (6 bases). V was clipped by 1 base and J by 2 bases, with 9 bases between them. Germline values: CDR1 MGHRA, CDR2 YSYEKL. This CDR3 region has 14 residues. This CDR3 reads CASSQGGLPYEQYF. The CDR3 region has the DNA TGCGCCAGCAGCCAAGGGGGACTCCCCTACGAGCAGTACTTC.

This clone appeared once. This rearrangement joins TRBV20-1 to TRBJ2-7; 8 bases match TRBD1. V shed 5 bases and J 3 bases; nucleotides not matched to a gene: 9. This CDR3 has 14 residues. Looked up from germline, CDR1 is DFQATT and CDR2 is SNEGSKA (reference sequence). DNA of the CDR3: TGCAGTGCTCTTAAAGGACAGGGTGTCTACGAGCAGTACTTC. Translating it yields CSALKGQGVYEQYF.

Judged by abundance, this clone is medium-sized (0.01 to 0.1%). The rearrangement links TRBV11-2 to TRBJ2-7; 7 nucleotides align to TRBD2. V trimming: 3 bases; J trimming: 3 bases; junction bases outside the gene matches: 5. This CDR3 has 14 residues. The germline CDR1 and CDR2 sequences are SGHAT and FQNNGV. This CDR3 is CASSLETGGYEQYF. CDR3 nucleotide sequence: TGTGCCAGCAGCTTGGAGACGGGGGGCTACGAGCAGTACTTC.

This clone was observed many times. The CDR3 here is CASSQRTTSTHRANEQFF. The CDR3 DNA sequence: TGTGCCAGCAGCCAACGGACGACCTCAACCCACAGGGCCAATGAGCAGTTCTTC. The chain carries TRBV3-1 and TRBJ2-1; D is perhaps TRBD1 (6 bases). Germline-derived CDR1 and CDR2 are LGHDT and YNNKEL (reference sequence). This CDR3 region has 18 residues. V dropped 2 bases and J dropped 6 bases, with 23 bases sitting between them.

By proportion, this clone is medium-sized. V gene TRBV4-1 combines with J gene TRBJ2-1; 10 positions agree with TRBD1. The CDR3 runs to 17 residues. Germline V gene sequence: CDR1 MGHRA, CDR2 YSYEKL. Losses at the gene ends were 3 bases for V and 6 bases for J; bases not matched to a gene: 11. In DNA form, the CDR3 reads TGCGCCAGCAGCCAGGACGAGACAGGGGGCCGCCCCAATGAGCAGTTCTTC. It encodes CASSQDETGGRPNEQFF.

In this sample, this clone turned up a few times. V usage is TRBV6-2 or TRBV6-3 and J usage is TRBJ1-5, with D unclear. This CDR3 region has 13 residues. Germline lookup yields CDR1 MNHEY and CDR2 SVGEGT. Trimming took 2 bases from V and 3 from J, leaving 5 bases between them. CDR3 DNA: TGTGCCAGCAGTTACAGGGACAATCAGCCCCAGCATTTT. Residues: CASSYRDNQPQHF.

This chain joins TRBV20-1 and TRBJ2-2; 8 nucleotides line up with TRBD2. V trimming: 3 bases; J trimming: 1 base; junction bases outside the gene matches: 10. Germline assignment: CDR1 DFQATT and CDR2 SNEGSKA (reference sequence). The CDR3 runs to 17 residues. In DNA, the CDR3 is TGCAGTGCTAGGAGACTAACTAGCGGCTTGAACACCGGGGAGCTGTTTTTT. It encodes CSARRLTSGLNTGELFF.

This clone was recorded at least ten times. The chain has TRBV7-6 and TRBJ1-1; D unresolved. Germline V gene sequence: CDR1 SGHVS, CDR2 FNYEAQ. The CDR3 is 14 residues long. The V and J ends lost 1 base and 0 bases respectively, with 6 bases between them. The CDR3: CASSLVEVNTEAFF. The DNA for the CDR3 is TGTGCCAGCAGCTTAGTTGAGGTGAACACTGAAGCTTTCTTT.

V gene TRBV11-2 combines with J gene TRBJ2-7; TRBD2 might be the D (6 bases). With 6 bases removed from V and 7 bases from J, the gap between germline ends came to 25 bases. The CDR3 covers 16 residues. Germline CDR1 is SGHAT and CDR2 is FQNNGV. The CDR3, as DNA: TGTGCCAGCAGTCCCCAAGGTAGACTAGTATCGGGGGAGCAGTACTTC. The encoded protein is CASSPQGRLVSGEQYF.

As regards this clone: A junction end diverges from the germline sequence, so it may reflect a read error. Written as DNA, the CDR3 is TGTGCCATCAGCTTAGATTTTATTTCGAGGGTTGTCACTGGGGAGCTGTTTTTT. Translated: CAISLDFISRVVTGELFF. The chain uses TRBV11-2 and TRBJ2-2, with D maybe TRBD2 (5 bases). The CDR3 length is 18 residues. Germline V gives CDR1 SGHAT, CDR2 FQNNGV.

V gene TRBV20-1 combines with J gene TRBJ2-7, with 7 bases fitting TRBD2. CDR1 and CDR2 (germline): DFQATT, SNEGSKA (reference sequence). The ends lost 3 bases at V and 3 bases at J; junction bases unmatched: 8. The CDR3 is 14 residues long. CDR3 protein: CSARKRGGGYEQYV. The DNA of the CDR3 is TGCAGTGCTAGGAAGCGGGGAGGAGGCTACGAGCAGTACGTC.

Only a few counts were recorded for this clone. The junction and the germline gene differ at one end; a read error may be behind it. This sequence joins TRBV6-1 and TRBJ1-5; TRBD1 might be the D (5 bases). This CDR3 has 16 residues. The germline gives CDR1 MNHNS, CDR2 SASEGT. The CDR3 DNA reads as TGTGCCAGCAGTCCGGCGGGGGTATCCAGGAATCATCCCCAGCATTTT. Translated, it gives CASSPAGVSRNHPQHF.

The chain carries TRBV11-1 and TRBJ1-2, with D possibly TRBD1 on 5 matching bases. The V gene lost 3 bases and the J gene lost 0 bases, with 14 bases spanning the gap. This CDR3 has 16 amino acids. In germline, CDR1 is SGHAT, CDR2 FQDESV (reference sequence). The CDR3 DNA follows: TGTGCCAGCAGCTTGGGCAGGGTCGAAGCTAACTATGGCTACACCTTC. It yields the protein CASSLGRVEANYGYTF.

The rearrangement links TRBV5-4 to TRBJ2-1, with a possible D match to TRBD2 (5 bases). Germline V gene lookup returns CDR1 SGHNT and CDR2 YYREEE (reference sequence). The CDR3 length is 14 residues. Trimming shortened V by 1 base and J by 4 bases, and 9 bases separated the two germline ends. The CDR3: CASSLLEVYNEQFF. In nucleotides, the CDR3 is TGTGCCAGCAGCTTGCTGGAGGTTTACAATGAGCAGTTCTTC.

By sample fraction, this clone is large. This chain joins TRBV7-9 and TRBJ2-5; 10 nucleotides align to TRBD1. The CDR3 is made up of 16 amino acids. Unmatched junction bases numbered 11, after V lost 5 bases and J lost 5 bases. The V gene's germline CDR1 is SEHNR and CDR2 FQNEAQ (reference sequence). The CDR3 nucleotides read TGTGCCAGCAGCAACCGGGACAGGGGTGTTTTCGAGACCCAGTACTTC. Amino acid sequence: CASSNRDRGVFETQYF. The complete variable domain, with remaining parts taken from reference TRBV7-9 and TRBJ2-5, reads DTGVSQNPRHKITKRGQNVTFRCDPISEHNRLYWYRQTLGQGPEFLTYFQNEAQLEKSRLLSDRFSAERPKGSFSTLEIQRTEQGDSAMYLCASSNRDRGVFETQYFGPGTRLLVL.

The CDR3 loop is CASSLSIEGNTIYF. The CDR3 DNA reads as TGTGCCAGCAGCTTGTCGATAGAGGGAAACACCATATATTTT. This sequence joins TRBV7-9 and TRBJ1-3, with D uncertain. CDR3 length equals 14 residues. Germline V gene sequence: CDR1 SEHNR, CDR2 FQNEAQ (reference sequence). V was shortened by 3 bases and J by 4 bases, with 10 bases between the two germline ends. Based on the CDR3 plus reference TRBV7-9 and TRBJ1-3, the full variable domain is DTGVSQNPRHKITKRGQNVTFRCDPISEHNRLYWYRQTLGQGPEFLTYFQNEAQLEKSRLLSDRFSAERPKGSFSTLEIQRTEQGDSAMYLCASSLSIEGNTIYFGEGSWLTVV.

This clone was seen at least ten times. The J gene is TRBJ2-2, the V gene TRBV6-5; D gene unclear. CDR3 length: 16 amino acids. CDR1 and CDR2 from the germline V gene are MNHEY and SVGAGI. V lost 0 bases and J 7 bases, leaving 15 bases between the germline ends. Here the CDR3 reads CASSYSAFRANGELFF. Here the CDR3 DNA reads TGTGCCAGCAGTTACTCGGCTTTCCGGGCCAACGGGGAGCTGTTTTTT.

By share, this clone ranks as medium-sized (0.01 to 0.1%). V is TRBV20-1 and J is TRBJ1-6, with 10 bases lining up with TRBD1. The germline gives CDR1 DFQATT, CDR2 SNEGSKA (reference sequence). The V and J ends lost 7 bases and 9 bases, in that order; junction bases with no gene match: 9. The CDR3 consists of 14 residues. In DNA, the CDR3 is TGCAGTGTCCCGACAGGGGGCGGGGGTTCACCCCTCCACTTT. Protein sequence: CSVPTGGGGSPLHF.

Turning to this clone: One junction end disagrees with the germline gene, perhaps due to a read error. The chain links TRBV2 to TRBJ2-2; weak D call: TRBD1 (6 bases). The CDR3 totals 14 residues. Per the germline V gene, CDR1 is SNHLY and CDR2 is FYNNEI. The CDR3 DNA is TGTGCCAGCACGACAGGCTCGTGGACCTGGGAGCTGTTCTTT. It encodes CASTTGSWTWELFF.

This clone was counted between two and nine times. The junction shows a germline mismatch at one end, possibly a read error. The V gene is TRBV29-1, the J gene TRBJ1-2; a possible D gene is TRBD1 (5 bases). This CDR3 contains 13 residues. Germline values: CDR1 SQVTM, CDR2 ANQGSEA. CDR3 loop: CSAENGRGYGYTF. The CDR3 bases are TGCAGCGCTGAAAATGGTAGGGGTTACGGCTACACCTTC.

V gene TRBV15 combines with J gene TRBJ2-5; TRBD2 matches 8 bases. This CDR3 contains 16 residues. The germline V gene encodes CDR1 LNHNV and CDR2 YYDKDF (reference sequence). V lost 5 bases, J lost 4 bases, and 12 bases stayed unmatched. The CDR3 DNA sequence: TGTGCCACCAGCGTCAGTTGGAGCGGGAGTCCAGAGACCCAGTACTTC. Translating it yields CATSVSWSGSPETQYF.

The chain recombines TRBV28 with TRBJ2-7; D perhaps matches TRBD1 (6 bases). Germline CDR1 and CDR2: MDHEN and SYDVKM. The CDR3 covers 16 residues. V was shortened by 5 bases and J by 1 base, with 18 bases between the two germline ends. CDR3 sequence (DNA): TGTGCCAGCAGTCCCCACCAAGGGACAAAGTCCTACGAGCAGTACTTC. Its translation is CASSPHQGTKSYEQYF.

Judged by abundance, this clone is large. The rearrangement joins TRBV24-1 to TRBJ2-5; D is ambiguous. The ends were cut back, 5 bases at V and 0 bases at J, with 15 bases in the middle. The length of the CDR3 is 16 residues. Per germline, CDR1 KGHDR and CDR2 SFDVKD. For the CDR3, the DNA is TGTGCCACCAGTGCGGGCCCAGGCTGGTACCAAGAGACCCAGTACTTC. Translation gives CATSAGPGWYQETQYF.

Comments on this clone: An end of the junction differs from the germline gene, which may be a read error. The chain employs TRBV2 and TRBJ1-1; TRBD1 is a possible D gene (6 bases). The germline CDR1 and CDR2 sequences are SNHLY and FYNNEI. This CDR3 spans 12 amino acids. The CDR3 region is CAPGGGRAEALF. CDR3 DNA: TGTGCACCGGGGGGCGGCCGCGCTGAAGCTTTATTT.

The chain is built from TRBV20-1 and TRBJ1-1; no firm D call. The CDR3 is 14 amino acids. The germline gives CDR1 DFQATT, CDR2 SNEGSKA (reference sequence). Trimming shortened V by 5 bases and J by 4 bases, and 17 bases separated the two germline ends. The CDR3 bases are TGCAGTGCTGCCCGGGTGCAGTTTGCCACTGAAGCTTTCTTT. It yields the protein CSAARVQFATEAFF.

This clone has just a few counts. At one boundary the junction diverges from the germline segment, which might be a read error. The chain joins TRBV5-1 to TRBJ2-5, with unresolved D. The CDR3 is made up of 13 amino acids. The V gene's germline CDR1 is SGHRS and CDR2 YFSETQ. CDR3 sequence (DNA): TGCGCCGGCAGACCGGAGCCCAAAGAGAACCAGTACTTC. Its translation is CAGRPEPKENQYF.

The chain couples TRBV7-2 to TRBJ1-2, with a weak D call TRBD1 (5 bases). In germline, CDR1 is SGHTA, CDR2 FQGNSA. V lost 5 bases and J 2 bases, leaving 9 bases between the germline ends. The CDR3 loop spans 13 amino acids. The CDR3 sequence is CASSPDKNYGYTF. The CDR3 nucleotides read TGTGCCAGCAGCCCGGACAAGAACTATGGCTACACCTTC.